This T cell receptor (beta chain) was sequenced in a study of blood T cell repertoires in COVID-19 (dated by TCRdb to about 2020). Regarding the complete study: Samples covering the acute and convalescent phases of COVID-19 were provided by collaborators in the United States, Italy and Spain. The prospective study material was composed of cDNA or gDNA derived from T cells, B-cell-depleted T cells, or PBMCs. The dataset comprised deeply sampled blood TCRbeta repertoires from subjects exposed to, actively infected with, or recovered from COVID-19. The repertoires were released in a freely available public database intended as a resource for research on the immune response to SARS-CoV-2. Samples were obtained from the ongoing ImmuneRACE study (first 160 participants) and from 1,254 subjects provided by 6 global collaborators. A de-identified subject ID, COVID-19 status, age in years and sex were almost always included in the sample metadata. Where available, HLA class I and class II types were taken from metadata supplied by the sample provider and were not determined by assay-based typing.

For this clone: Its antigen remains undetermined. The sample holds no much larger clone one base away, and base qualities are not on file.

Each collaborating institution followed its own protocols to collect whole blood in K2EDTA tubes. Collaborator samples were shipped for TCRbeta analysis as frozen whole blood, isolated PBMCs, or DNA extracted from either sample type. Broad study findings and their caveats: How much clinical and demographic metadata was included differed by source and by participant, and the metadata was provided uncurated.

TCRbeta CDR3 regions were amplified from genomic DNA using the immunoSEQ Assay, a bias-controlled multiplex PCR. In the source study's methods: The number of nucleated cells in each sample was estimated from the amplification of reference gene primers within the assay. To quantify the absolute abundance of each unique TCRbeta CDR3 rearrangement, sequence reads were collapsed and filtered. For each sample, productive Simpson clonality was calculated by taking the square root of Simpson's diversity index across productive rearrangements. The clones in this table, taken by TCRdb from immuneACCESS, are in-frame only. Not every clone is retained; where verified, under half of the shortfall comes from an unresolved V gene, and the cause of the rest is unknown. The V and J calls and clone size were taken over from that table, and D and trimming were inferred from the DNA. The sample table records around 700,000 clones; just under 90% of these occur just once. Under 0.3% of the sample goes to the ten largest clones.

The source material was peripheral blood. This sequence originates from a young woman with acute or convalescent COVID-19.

Here is the DNA: TGTGCCAGCTCACCAGACAGACTTACCTCTGGAAACACCATATATTTT. It encodes CASSPDRLTSGNTIYF. The rearranged chain carries TRBV18 and TRBJ1-3; matching of 5 bases hints at TRBD1 as the D gene. CDR1 and CDR2 were assigned from the germline V gene as KGHSH and LQKENI. The V and J ends are trimmed by 2 bases and 0 bases, leaving 11 bases between them. From its cysteine to its phenylalanine, the CDR3 spans 16 amino acids. Solely the CDR3 DNA is kept, with 48 bases framed from the first base.